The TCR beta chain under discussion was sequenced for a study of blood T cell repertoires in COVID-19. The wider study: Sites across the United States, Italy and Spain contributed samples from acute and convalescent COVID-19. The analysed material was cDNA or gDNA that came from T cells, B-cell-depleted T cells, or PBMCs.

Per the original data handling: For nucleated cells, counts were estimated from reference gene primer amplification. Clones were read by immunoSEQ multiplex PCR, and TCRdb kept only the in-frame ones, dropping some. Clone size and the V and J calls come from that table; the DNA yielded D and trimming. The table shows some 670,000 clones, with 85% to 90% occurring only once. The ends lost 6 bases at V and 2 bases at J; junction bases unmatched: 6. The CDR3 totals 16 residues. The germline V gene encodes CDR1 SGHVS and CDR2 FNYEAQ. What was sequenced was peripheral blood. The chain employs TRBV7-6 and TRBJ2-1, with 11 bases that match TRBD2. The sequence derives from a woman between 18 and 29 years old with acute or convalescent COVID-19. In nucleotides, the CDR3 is TGTGCCAGCAGGCCATCTAGCGGGGGGCCCTACAATGAGCAGTTCTTC. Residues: CASRPSSGGPYNEQFF.